A selection of T cell receptor beta chains follows, all from one sample in a study of T cell repertoires in cytomegalovirus infection. In TCRdb, the reads were re-called with MiXCR into one record per CDR3 protein. Of roughly 600,000 distinct CDR3 sequences in the sample, approximately 25% were seen once. Specimen: CD8+ T cells from PBMCs. The origin of the receptors is a human donor in good health (CMV status not recorded). Some clones in this sample may be carry-over from other donors' samples. The CDR3 runs from the conserved cysteine through the conserved F or W. A D gene is named only where the DNA matches it firmly. Rows may omit the clone size; those that give it use once, few, many or a size class.

v_call	clone_size	d_call	cdr3_length	j_call	cdr3_nt	cdr3_aa
TRBV7-9	many	TRBD2	16	TRBJ2-1	TGTGCCAGCAGCCGAGGACTAGCGGGGGAGTACAATGAGCAGTTCTTC	CASSRGLAGEYNEQFF
TRBV11-2	many	TRBD1	17	TRBJ1-1	TGTGCCAGCAGCCCCGTGGGGACAGGCGCCCGGGGCACTGAAGCTTTCTTT	CASSPVGTGARGTEAFF
TRBV29-1	few	TRBD1	15	TRBJ2-1	TGCAGCGCCGAAACAGGGGCGAGCTCCTACAATGAGCAGTTCTTC	CSAETGASSYNEQFF
TRBV28	few	.	15	TRBJ2-2	TGTGCCAGCAGTTCCACCGCACAGAACACCGGGGAGCTGTTTTTT	CASSSTAQNTGELFF
TRBV29-1	.	.	14	TRBJ2-2	TGCAGCGTTGAAGATCGGGGCCTCACCGGGGAGCTGTTTTTT	CSVEDRGLTGELFF
TRBV4-1	few	TRBD1	17	TRBJ1-2	TGCGCCAGCAGCGTCCACACTTTGGGACAGGGGACCGGTGGCTACACCTTC	CASSVHTLGQGTGGYTF
TRBV29-1	.	TRBD1	13	TRBJ1-1	TGCAGCGTCAAGATCAGGGGGCAAACTGAAGCTTTCTTT	CSVKIRGQTEAFF
TRBV2	few	.	15	TRBJ2-2	TGTGCCAGCAGTTGGGAACCGGGGTTGTACGGGGAGCTGTTTTTT	CASSWEPGLYGELFF
TRBV7-8	.	.	14	TRBJ1-1	TGTGCCAGCAGCACCTTGGACGGATACACTGAAGCTTTCTTT	CASSTLDGYTEAFF
TRBV11-2	.	.	14	TRBJ2-7	TGTGCCAGCAGCCTAGGGAGGGGGGTCCACGAGCAGTACTTC	CASSLGRGVHEQYF
TRBV5-1	many	.	18	TRBJ1-3	TGCGCCAGCAGCCTAAGATATAATAAGGACAACTCTGGAAACACCATATATTTT	CASSLRYNKDNSGNTIYF
TRBV29-1	.	TRBD1	17	TRBJ2-1	TGCAGCGTGGAAACCGGGACAGGGGGAAGTCACAACGGTGAGCAGTTCTTC	CSVETGTGGSHNGEQFF
TRBV20-1	few	.	13	TRBJ2-5	TGCAGTGCTAGAGATCTAAAGGGGGAGACCCAGTACTTC	CSARDLKGETQYF
TRBV4-3	.	TRBD1	15	TRBJ1-2	TGCGCCAGCAGCCAAGAAATCGCAGGGGGTGGCGGCTACACCTTC	CASSQEIAGGGGYTF
TRBV20-1	.	.	17	TRBJ2-1	TGCAGTGCCCTGCCCAGGCTCAGGGTATACACAATGGATGAGCAGTTCTTC	CSALPRLRVYTMDEQFF
TRBV23-1	.	.	17	TRBJ2-7	TGCGCCAGCAGTTCCCCCGTCGCAGGGACTCTCTCCTACGAGCAGTACTTC	CASSSPVAGTLSYEQYF
TRBV11-2	few	.	17	TRBJ1-6	TGTGCCAGCAGCTTAGTGCCTGGGGGAGGGGCCAGTTTACCCCTCCACTTT	CASSLVPGGGASLPLHF
TRBV29-1	few	TRBD1	14	TRBJ2-1	TGCAGCGTTCGGGCAGGGGGCCTCTACAATGAGCAGTTCTTC	CSVRAGGLYNEQFF
TRBV19	few	.	16	TRBJ1-4	TGTGCCAGTAGTACCCACCTGAGAGAAGGAGAGGAAAAACTGTTTTTT	CASSTHLREGEEKLFF
TRBV7-9	many	TRBD2	15	TRBJ2-5	TGTGCCAGCATCGAAACAAAGCGGGGCCAAGAGACCCAGTACTTC	CASIETKRGQETQYF
TRBV3-1	.	TRBD2	15	TRBJ2-7	TGTGCCAGCAGCCTACTCGGGGGGGCCAAGGACGAGCAGTACTTC	CASSLLGGAKDEQYF
TRBV7-9	few	.	15	TRBJ1-2	TGTGCCAGCAGCCAGAGGTTGAATTGGGACTATGGCTACACCTTC	CASSQRLNWDYGYTF
TRBV7-8	.	.	14	TRBJ1-5	TGTGCCAGCAGCCCCTCGGCCTACGGGGGGCCCCAGCATTTT	CASSPSAYGGPQHF
TRBV7-9	few	TRBD2	17	TRBJ2-1	TGTGCCAGCAGCCCACTCCCGACTAGCGGGGCGTTCAATGAGCAGTTCTTC	CASSPLPTSGAFNEQFF
TRBV7-6	many	.	14	TRBJ1-3	TGTGCCAGCAGCTTAAGGGGCCCTGGAAACACCATATATTTT	CASSLRGPGNTIYF
TRBV19	few	.	15	TRBJ2-1	TGTGCCAGTAGTATAGATTCGGACAGCTACAATGAGCAGTTCTTC	CASSIDSDSYNEQFF
TRBV20-1	few	.	10	TRBJ2-3	TGCAGTGCTCCCACAGATACGCAGTATTTT	CSAPTDTQYF
TRBV5-8	few	.	15	TRBJ2-1	TGTGCCAGCAGCATAGCGGCCTCCGGCTACAATGAGCAGTTCTTC	CASSIAASGYNEQFF
TRBV7-4	.	TRBD2	15	TRBJ2-1	TGTGCCAGCAGCCCTCGGGAGGACTCTAACAATGAGCAGTTCTTC	CASSPREDSNNEQFF
TRBV2	.	.	15	TRBJ1-1	TGTGCCAGCAGTGAACGCAGGGTAGAAAACACTGAAGCTTTCTTT	CASSERRVENTEAFF
TRBV10-3	few	TRBD2	16	TRBJ2-1	TGTGCCGCCGGACTAGCGGGGGGGTTCGTCTACAATGAGCAGTTCTTC	CAAGLAGGFVYNEQFF
TRBV20-1	.	TRBD1	16	TRBJ2-1	TGCAGTGCCTCAACACGGGGACAGGGGTCCTACAATGAGCAGTTCTTC	CSASTRGQGSYNEQFF
TRBV20-1	few	.	15	TRBJ2-1	TGCAGTGCTCCCTCGATGGAGGGATCCTACAATGAGCAGTTCTTC	CSAPSMEGSYNEQFF
TRBV4-2	.	TRBD1	15	TRBJ2-5	TGTGTCAGCAGCCAAGCTCAGGGGGCTCAAGAGACCCAGTACTTC	CVSSQAQGAQETQYF
TRBV5-4	.	.	14	TRBJ1-1	TGTGCCAGCAGCTCGAGAGGGGAGGGCACTGAAGCTTTCTTT	CASSSRGEGTEAFF
TRBV7-6	few	TRBD2	15	TRBJ2-1	TGTGCCAGCAGCGCTAGCGGGGGGGCTTGGGATGAGCAGTTCTTC	CASSASGGAWDEQFF
TRBV15	.	TRBD2	16	TRBJ2-1	TGTGCCACCAGCAGAGCCCTAGCGGGGGCTCACAATGAGCAGTTCTTC	CATSRALAGAHNEQFF
TRBV28	.	TRBD2	16	TRBJ2-1	TGTGCCAGCAGCTGGCCCAGCGGGGGATTCTACAATGAGCAGTTCTTC	CASSWPSGGFYNEQFF
TRBV12-3/TRBV12-4	.	TRBD1	16	TRBJ1-2	TGTGCCAGCAGTTTAGGGTTCAGGGGGCGGCCCTATGGCTACACCTTC	CASSLGFRGRPYGYTF
TRBV14	many	TRBD1	16	TRBJ1-3	TGTGCCAGCAGCCAAGACAGGGGGCGATCTGGAAACACCATATATTTT	CASSQDRGRSGNTIYF
TRBV7-2	many	.	15	TRBJ1-5	TGTGCCAGCAGCTCCTCGTTGGACAGCAATCAGCCCCAGCATTTT	CASSSSLDSNQPQHF
TRBV4-2	.	TRBD2	17	TRBJ2-2	TGTGCCAGCAACTCCGCGGATCTAGCGGTGAACACCGGGGAGCTGTTTTTT	CASNSADLAVNTGELFF
TRBV11-3	.	.	14	TRBJ2-2	TGTGCCAGCACCGATAACCGGGGTACCGGGGAGCTGTTTTTT	CASTDNRGTGELFF
TRBV20-1	.	.	13	TRBJ1-5	TGCAGTGCGACAAAGACAGGTCTACAGCCCCAGCATTTT	CSATKTGLQPQHF
TRBV28	many	.	15	TRBJ1-5	TGTGCCAGCAGTTTATCGGTTCGGAGCAATCAGCCCCAGCATTTT	CASSLSVRSNQPQHF
TRBV29-1	few	TRBD1	16	TRBJ1-2	TGCAGCGTTGAAGATCAGGGGGGGTTGGGCAACTATGGCTACACCTTC	CSVEDQGGLGNYGYTF
TRBV28	.	.	14	TRBJ1-4	TGTGCCAGCAGTTCACAGGCGTCGGAGGAAAAACTGTTTTTT	CASSSQASEEKLFF
TRBV7-6	few	TRBD2	17	TRBJ2-1	TGTGCCAGCAGCTTGTTGACTAGCGGGGGGCACTACAATGAGCAGTTCTTC	CASSLLTSGGHYNEQFF
TRBV28	few	.	15	TRBJ1-1	TGTGCCAGCAGCCCTGCGGGGTTTGTGAACACTGAAGCTTTCTTT	CASSPAGFVNTEAFF
TRBV12-5	.	.	12	TRBJ2-1	TGTGCTAGTGCCCAGGTCTTTAGCGAGCAGTTCTTC	CASAQVFSEQFF
TRBV10-3	once	.	16	TRBJ1-6	TGTGCCATCAGTGAGCGACAGGACGGCTGGAATTCACCCCTCCACTTT	CAISERQDGWNSPLHF
TRBV29-1	.	.	13	TRBJ2-2	TGCAGCGTTGAACAGGGTACCACCGGGGAGCTGTTTTTT	CSVEQGTTGELFF
TRBV2	.	TRBD2	14	TRBJ2-3	TGTGCCAGCAGTGAGGAACGGGGGGGAGATACGCAGTATTTT	CASSEERGGDTQYF
TRBV20-1	.	.	11	TRBJ2-1	TGCAGTGCTAGCCCTTATGGTGAGCAGTTCTTC	CSASPYGEQFF
TRBV5-7	.	.	14	TRBJ2-7	TGTGCCAGCAGCTTTAGCGGACCCGAGTGCGAGCAGTACTTC	CASSFSGPECEQYF
TRBV20-1	.	.	14	TRBJ1-3	TGCAGTGCTAGAGCAGGGGCGTCCGGAAACACCATATATTTT	CSARAGASGNTIYF
TRBV29-1	.	.	14	TRBJ2-2	TGCAGCGTTGGTCCTCACAGGAACACCGGGGAGCTGTTTTTT	CSVGPHRNTGELFF